This TCR beta chain comes out of a study of blood T cell repertoires in COVID-19. The CDR3 covers 19 residues. Authors' data handling: Reference gene primer amplification in the assay estimated nucleated cell counts. Measured with immunoSEQ multiplex PCR; TCRdb has only the in-frame clones, and not every one. From that table come the V and J calls and clone size; the DNA was used to work out D and trimming. The sample carries 140,000 to 150,000 clones, 80% recorded once. Sequencing used peripheral blood. V is TRBV21-1 and J is TRBJ2-3; the listed D gene, TRBD1, was not tested against the DNA. TRBV21-1 counts as a pseudogene. The clonotype originates from a man aged 55-75 years with active or convalescent COVID-19. The CDR3 is CASDSTATYREGIADTQYF. The CDR3 region has the DNA TGTGCCAGCGACTCCACAGCTACCTACAGGGAAGGGATTGCAGATACGCAGTATTTT.